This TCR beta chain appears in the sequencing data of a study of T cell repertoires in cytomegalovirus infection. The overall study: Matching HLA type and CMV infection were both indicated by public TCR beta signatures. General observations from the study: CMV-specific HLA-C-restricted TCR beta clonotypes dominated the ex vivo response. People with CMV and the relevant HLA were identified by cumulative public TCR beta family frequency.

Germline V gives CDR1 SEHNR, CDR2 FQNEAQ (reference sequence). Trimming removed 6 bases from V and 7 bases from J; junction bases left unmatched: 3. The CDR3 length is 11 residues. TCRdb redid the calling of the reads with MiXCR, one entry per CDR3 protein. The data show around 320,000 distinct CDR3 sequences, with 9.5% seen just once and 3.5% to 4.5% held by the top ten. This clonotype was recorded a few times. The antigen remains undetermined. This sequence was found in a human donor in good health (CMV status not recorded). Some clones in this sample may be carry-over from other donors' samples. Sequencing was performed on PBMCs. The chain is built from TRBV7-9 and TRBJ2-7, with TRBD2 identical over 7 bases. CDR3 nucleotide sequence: TGTGCCAGCAGTGGACTAGGAGAGCAGTACTTC. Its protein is CASSGLGEQYF.